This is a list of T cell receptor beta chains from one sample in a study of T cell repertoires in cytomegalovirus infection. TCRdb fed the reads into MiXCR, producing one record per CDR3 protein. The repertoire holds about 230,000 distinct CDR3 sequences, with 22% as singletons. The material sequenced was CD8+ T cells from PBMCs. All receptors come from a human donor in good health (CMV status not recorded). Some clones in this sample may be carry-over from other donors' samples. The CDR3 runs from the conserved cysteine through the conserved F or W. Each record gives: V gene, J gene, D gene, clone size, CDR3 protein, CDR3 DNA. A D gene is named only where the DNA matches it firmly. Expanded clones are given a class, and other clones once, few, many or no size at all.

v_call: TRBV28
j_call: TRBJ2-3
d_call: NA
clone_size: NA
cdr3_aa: CASTLESGLQYNTDTQYF
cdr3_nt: TGTGCCAGCACCCTGGAGTCGGGACTCCAATATAACACAGATACGCAGTATTTT

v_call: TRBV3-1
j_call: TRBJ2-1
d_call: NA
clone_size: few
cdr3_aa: CASSPLAGSYNEQFF
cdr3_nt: TGTGCCAGCAGCCCTCTGGCGGGCTCCTACAATGAGCAGTTCTTC

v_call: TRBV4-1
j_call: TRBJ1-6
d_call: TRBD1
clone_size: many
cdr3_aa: CASSDREESPLHF
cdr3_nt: TGCGCCAGCAGCGACAGGGAAGAATCACCCCTCCACTTT

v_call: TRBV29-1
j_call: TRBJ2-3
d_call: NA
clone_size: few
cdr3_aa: CSVRRGGGLKDTQYF
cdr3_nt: TGCAGCGTTCGAAGGGGCGGGGGCCTCAAGGATACGCAGTATTTT

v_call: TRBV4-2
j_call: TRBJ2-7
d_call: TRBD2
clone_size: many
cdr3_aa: CASSQPPAGGPLEQYF
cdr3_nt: TGTGCCAGCAGCCAACCACCGGCGGGGGGGCCGTTAGAGCAGTACTTC

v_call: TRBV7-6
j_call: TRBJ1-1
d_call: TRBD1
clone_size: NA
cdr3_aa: CASSQGENTEAFF
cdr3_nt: TGTGCCAGCAGCCAGGGGGAGAACACTGAAGCTTTCTTT

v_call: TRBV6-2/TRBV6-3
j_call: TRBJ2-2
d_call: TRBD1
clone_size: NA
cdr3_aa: CASSYTGTGGTGELFF
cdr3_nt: TGTGCCAGCAGCTATACCGGGACAGGGGGCACCGGGGAGCTGTTTTTT

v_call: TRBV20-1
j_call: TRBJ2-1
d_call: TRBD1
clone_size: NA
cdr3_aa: CSAKDRENNEQFF
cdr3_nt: TGCAGTGCTAAGGACAGGGAGAACAATGAGCAGTTCTTC

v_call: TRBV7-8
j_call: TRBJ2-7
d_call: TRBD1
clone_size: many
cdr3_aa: CASSPGTGFYEQYF
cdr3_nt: TGTGCCAGCAGCCCCGGGACAGGGTTCTACGAGCAGTACTTC

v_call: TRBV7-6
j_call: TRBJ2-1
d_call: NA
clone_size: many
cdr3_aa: CASSFGASSLLGQFF
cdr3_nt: TGTGCCAGCAGCTTTGGGGCTAGTTCGCTTCTCGGGCAGTTCTTC

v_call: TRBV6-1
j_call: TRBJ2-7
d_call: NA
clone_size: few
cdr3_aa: CASSVGQIGGPPNEQYF
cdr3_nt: TGTGCCAGCAGCGTCGGCCAGATCGGGGGCCCTCCTAACGAGCAGTACTTC

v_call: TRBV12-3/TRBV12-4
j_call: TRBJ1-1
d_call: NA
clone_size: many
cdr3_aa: CASSFGGPEAFF
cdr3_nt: TGTGCCAGCAGCTTTGGGGGACCTGAAGCTTTCTTT

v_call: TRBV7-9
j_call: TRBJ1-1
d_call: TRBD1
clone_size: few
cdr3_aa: CASTGGLTEAFF
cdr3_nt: TGTGCCAGCACAGGGGGCCTCACTGAAGCTTTCTTT

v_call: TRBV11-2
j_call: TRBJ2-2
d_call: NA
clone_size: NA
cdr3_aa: CASSAGELFF
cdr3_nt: TGTGCCAGCAGCGCCGGGGAGCTGTTTTTT

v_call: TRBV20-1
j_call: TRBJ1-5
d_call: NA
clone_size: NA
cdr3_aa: CSARTFITEPQHF
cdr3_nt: TGCAGTGCTAGGACCTTTATCACGGAGCCCCAGCATTTT

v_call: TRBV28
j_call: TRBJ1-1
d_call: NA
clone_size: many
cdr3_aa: CASRKTEGNTEAFF
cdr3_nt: TGTGCCAGCAGGAAAACAGAAGGGAACACTGAAGCTTTCTTT

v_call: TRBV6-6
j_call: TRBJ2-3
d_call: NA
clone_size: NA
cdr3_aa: CASSYLATDTQYF
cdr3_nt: TGTGCCAGCAGTTATCTTGCGACAGATACGCAGTATTTT

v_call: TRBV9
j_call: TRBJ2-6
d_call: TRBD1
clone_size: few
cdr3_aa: CASSLDRVSGANVLTF
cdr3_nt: TGTGCCAGCAGCCTTGACAGGGTCTCTGGGGCCAACGTCCTGACTTTC

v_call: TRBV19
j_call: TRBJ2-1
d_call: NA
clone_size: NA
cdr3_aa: CASSMVLYNEQFF
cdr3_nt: TGTGCCAGTAGTATGGTACTCTACAATGAGCAGTTCTTC

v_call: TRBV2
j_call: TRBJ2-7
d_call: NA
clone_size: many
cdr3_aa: CASSGQNSDYEQYF
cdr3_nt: TGTGCCAGCAGTGGACAGAACAGTGACTACGAGCAGTACTTC

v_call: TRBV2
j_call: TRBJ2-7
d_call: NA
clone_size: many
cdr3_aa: CASSGVQFTYEQYF
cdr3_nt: TGTGCCAGCAGTGGTGTACAGTTCACCTACGAGCAGTACTTC

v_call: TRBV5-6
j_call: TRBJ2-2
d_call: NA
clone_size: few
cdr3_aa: CASSATSGELFF
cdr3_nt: TGTGCCAGCAGCGCAACTAGCGGGGAGCTGTTTTTT

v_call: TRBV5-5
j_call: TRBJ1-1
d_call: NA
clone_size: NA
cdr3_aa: CASSLADSMNTEAFF
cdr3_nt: TGTGCCAGCAGCTTGGCCGACAGCATGAACACTGAAGCTTTCTTT

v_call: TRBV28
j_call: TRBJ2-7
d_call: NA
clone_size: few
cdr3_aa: CASSTTPGRNYEQYF
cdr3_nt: TGTGCCAGCAGCACTACCCCTGGACGGAACTACGAGCAGTACTTC

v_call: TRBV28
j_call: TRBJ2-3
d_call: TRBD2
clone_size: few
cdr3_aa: CVSSLGLAGTGGTDTQYF
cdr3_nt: TGTGTCAGCAGTTTAGGCCTAGCGGGGACGGGTGGCACAGATACGCAGTATTTT

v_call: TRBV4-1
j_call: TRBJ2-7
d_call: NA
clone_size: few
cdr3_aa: CASSQDVSGVLTYEQYF
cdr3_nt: TGCGCCAGCAGCCAAGATGTCAGTGGTGTTTTAACCTACGAGCAGTACTTC

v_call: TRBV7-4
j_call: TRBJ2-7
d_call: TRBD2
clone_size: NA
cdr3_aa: CASSLAGGKRPYEQYF
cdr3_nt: TGTGCCAGCAGCTTAGCCGGGGGGAAAAGGCCCTACGAGCAGTACTTC

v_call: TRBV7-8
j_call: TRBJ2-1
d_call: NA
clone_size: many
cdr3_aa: CASSFQRSHYNEQFF
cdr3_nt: TGTGCCAGCAGCTTTCAACGGAGCCACTACAATGAGCAGTTCTTC

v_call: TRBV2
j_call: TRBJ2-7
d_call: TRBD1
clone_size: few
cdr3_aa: CASSVDRGLSYEQYF
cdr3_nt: TGTGCCAGCAGCGTCGACAGGGGGCTTTCCTACGAGCAGTACTTC

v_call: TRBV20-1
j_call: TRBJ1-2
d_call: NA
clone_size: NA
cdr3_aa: CSARDAGNYGYTF
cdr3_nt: TGCAGTGCTAGAGATGCAGGAAACTATGGCTACACCTTC

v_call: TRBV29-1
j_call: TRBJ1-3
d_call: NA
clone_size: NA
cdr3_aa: CSVERAGNTIYF
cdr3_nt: TGCAGCGTTGAAAGGGCTGGAAACACCATATATTTT

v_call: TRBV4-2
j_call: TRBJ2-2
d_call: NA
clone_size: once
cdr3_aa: CASSPHQGGELFF
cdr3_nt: TGTGCCAGCAGCCCACACCAGGGGGGGGAGCTGTTTTTT

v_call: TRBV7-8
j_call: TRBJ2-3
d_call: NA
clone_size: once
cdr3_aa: CTSSTGEEVDTQYF
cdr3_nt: TGTACCAGCAGCACGGGGGAAGAGGTAGATACGCAGTATTTT

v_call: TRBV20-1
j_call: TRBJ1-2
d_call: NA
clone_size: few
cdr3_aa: CSASDRVYGYTF
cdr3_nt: TGCAGTGCTAGCGACCGGGTCTATGGCTACACCTTC

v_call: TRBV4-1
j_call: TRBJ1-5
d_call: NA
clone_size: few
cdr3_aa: CASSQGSGSNQPQHF
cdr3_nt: TGCGCCAGCAGCCAAGGCTCAGGGAGCAATCAGCCCCAGCATTTT

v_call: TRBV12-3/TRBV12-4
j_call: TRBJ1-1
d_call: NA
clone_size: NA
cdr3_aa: CASSRARTNTEAFF
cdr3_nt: TGTGCCAGCAGTCGGGCCAGAACGAACACTGAAGCTTTCTTT

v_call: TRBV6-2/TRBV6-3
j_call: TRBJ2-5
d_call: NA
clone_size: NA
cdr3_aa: CASSYKAGRRDVTETQYF
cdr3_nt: TGTGCCAGCAGTTACAAGGCGGGGAGGCGGGATGTTACGGAGACCCAGTACTTC

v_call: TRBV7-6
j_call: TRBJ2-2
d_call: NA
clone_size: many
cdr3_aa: CASSPDNTGELFF
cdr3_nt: TGTGCCAGCAGCCCGGATAACACCGGGGAGCTGTTTTTT

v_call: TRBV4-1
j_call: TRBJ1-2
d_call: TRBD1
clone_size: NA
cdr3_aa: CASSQEGDRGHGYTF
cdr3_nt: TGCGCCAGCAGCCAAGAGGGAGACAGGGGGCATGGCTACACCTTC

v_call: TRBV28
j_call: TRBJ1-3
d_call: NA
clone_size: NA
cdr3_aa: CASSLIGPADSGNTIYF
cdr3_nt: TGTGCCAGCAGTTTAATTGGTCCAGCCGACTCTGGAAACACCATATATTTT

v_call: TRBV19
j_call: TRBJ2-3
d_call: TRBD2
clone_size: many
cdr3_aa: CASRNGQWGLAGITDTQYF
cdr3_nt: TGTGCCTCGCGGAATGGGCAGTGGGGACTAGCGGGGATCACAGATACGCAGTATTTT

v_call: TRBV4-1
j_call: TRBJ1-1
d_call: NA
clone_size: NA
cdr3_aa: CASSQATDKTVLNTEAFF
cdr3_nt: TGCGCCAGCAGCCAAGCAACGGATAAAACGGTCCTGAACACTGAAGCTTTCTTT

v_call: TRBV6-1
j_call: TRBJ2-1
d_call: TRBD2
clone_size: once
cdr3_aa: CASNLAGGRDNEQFF
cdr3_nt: TGTGCCAGCAACCTTGCGGGGGGGAGAGACAATGAGCAGTTCTTC

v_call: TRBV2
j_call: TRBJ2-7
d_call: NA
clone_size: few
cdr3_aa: CASIRGAPEQYF
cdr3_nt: TGTGCCAGCATCCGGGGGGCCCCCGAGCAGTACTTC

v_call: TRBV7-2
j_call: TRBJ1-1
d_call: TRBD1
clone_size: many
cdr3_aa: CASSSNRGDTEAFF
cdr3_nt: TGTGCCAGCAGCTCGAACAGGGGCGACACTGAAGCTTTCTTT

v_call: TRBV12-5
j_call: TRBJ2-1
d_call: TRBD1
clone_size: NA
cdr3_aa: CASGLGQGFNEQFF
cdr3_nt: TGTGCTAGTGGTCTAGGACAGGGTTTCAATGAGCAGTTCTTC

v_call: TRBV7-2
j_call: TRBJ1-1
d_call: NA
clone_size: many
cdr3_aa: CASSLSWEAFF
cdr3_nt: TGTGCCAGCAGCTTAAGTTGGGAAGCTTTCTTT

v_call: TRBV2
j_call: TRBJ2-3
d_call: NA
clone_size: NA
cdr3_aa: CATITDTQYF
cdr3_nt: TGTGCCACCATCACAGATACGCAGTATTTT

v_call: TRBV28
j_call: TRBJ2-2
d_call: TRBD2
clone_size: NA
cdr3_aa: CASSSLAGGPNTGELFF
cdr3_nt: TGTGCCAGCAGCTCGCTAGCGGGGGGGCCGAACACCGGGGAGCTGTTTTTT

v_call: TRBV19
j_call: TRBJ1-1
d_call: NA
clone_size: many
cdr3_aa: CATGSPMNAEAFF
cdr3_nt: TGTGCCACAGGATCCCCCATGAACGCTGAAGCTTTCTTT

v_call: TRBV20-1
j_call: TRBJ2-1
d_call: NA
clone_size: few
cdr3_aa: CSVTGRGYHNEQFF
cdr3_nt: TGCAGTGTAACGGGCAGGGGTTATCACAATGAGCAGTTCTTC